This is a list of T cell receptor beta chains from one sample in a study of shared clonotypes between healthy human individuals. Some clones are missing from TCRdb's copy, which holds only in-frame ones; the method was immunoSEQ multiplex PCR. The sample carries a few hundred thousand clones, more than 60% recorded once. Material: memory CD4+ T cells sorted from blood. All receptors derive from a man aged 25 to 40 in good health. Both conserved end residues are part of each CDR3. Each record gives: D gene, J gene, V gene, clone size, CDR3 protein, CDR3 DNA. D genes are given only for firm matches. Clone size is shown for a subset of rows, as once, few, many or a class of expanded clone.

d_call: .
j_call: TRBJ2-7
v_call: TRBV2
clone_size: .
cdr3_aa: CASRAGPTQVVEQYF
cdr3_nt: TGTGCCAGCAGGGCTGGCCCTACACAGGTGGTGGAGCAGTACTTC

d_call: .
j_call: TRBJ2-7
v_call: TRBV10-2
clone_size: .
cdr3_aa: CASSGEGGRGGGGEQYF
cdr3_nt: TGCGCCAGCAGTGGGGAAGGCGGGCGCGGAGGAGGGGGAGAGCAGTACTTC

d_call: TRBD1
j_call: TRBJ1-1
v_call: TRBV4-1
clone_size: .
cdr3_aa: CASSPVGLKGQPTEAFF
cdr3_nt: TGCGCCAGCAGCCCCGTAGGGTTGAAGGGACAGCCAACTGAAGCTTTCTTT

d_call: .
j_call: TRBJ2-2
v_call: TRBV25-1
clone_size: .
cdr3_aa: CASSLGGTNTGELFF
cdr3_nt: TGTGCCAGCAGTCTCGGCGGGACGAACACCGGGGAGCTGTTTTTT

d_call: TRBD1
j_call: TRBJ2-2
v_call: TRBV4-3
clone_size: .
cdr3_aa: CASSQDRDRPTGELFF
cdr3_nt: TGCGCCAGCAGCCAAGATCGGGACAGGCCCACCGGGGAGCTGTTTTTT

d_call: TRBD1
j_call: TRBJ2-1
v_call: TRBV9
clone_size: .
cdr3_aa: CASSVEGGQGAYNEQFF
cdr3_nt: TGTGCCAGCAGCGTAGAGGGGGGACAGGGAGCCTACAATGAGCAGTTCTTC

d_call: .
j_call: TRBJ2-1
v_call: TRBV5-4
clone_size: .
cdr3_aa: CASSLNRVEQFF
cdr3_nt: TGTGCCAGCAGCTTGAATCGGGTAGAGCAGTTCTTC

d_call: .
j_call: TRBJ2-2
v_call: TRBV14
clone_size: .
cdr3_aa: CASSQGGGELFF
cdr3_nt: TGTGCCAGCAGCCAAGGGGGCGGGGAGCTGTTTTTT

d_call: .
j_call: TRBJ2-1
v_call: TRBV6-5
clone_size: .
cdr3_aa: CASSHAQGKQFF
cdr3_nt: TGTGCCAGCAGCCATGCTCAGGGGAAGCAGTTCTTC

d_call: .
j_call: TRBJ1-4
v_call: TRBV25-1
clone_size: many
cdr3_aa: CASSDGGSTNEKLFF
cdr3_nt: TGTGCCAGCAGTGACGGGGGTTCAACTAATGAAAAACTGTTTTTT

d_call: TRBD1
j_call: TRBJ2-5
v_call: TRBV7-8
clone_size: .
cdr3_aa: CASSFGTVQETQYF
cdr3_nt: TGTGCCAGCAGCTTCGGGACAGTCCAAGAGACCCAGTACTTC